A selection of T cell receptor beta chains follows, all from one sample in a study of T-cell reconstitution after alpha-beta-depleted transplantation in children. Via MiXCR, TCRdb re-called the PCR reads, giving one row per CDR3 protein. The sample has about 110,000 distinct CDR3 sequences; 6.4% are singletons. This specimen was PBMCs, mostly from graft donor cells, taken 360 days after TCRalphabeta/CD19-depleted stem cell transplant. The source of these receptors is a male patient between 2 and 10 years old who had a stem cell transplant for acute lymphoblastic leukemia, so the T cells may come from the graft donor. Both conserved end residues are part of each CDR3. The D gene is left open where the match is weak. Size is omitted from some rows. Given values are once, few, many or a class for expanded clones.

DNA	CDR3	size	V	J	D
TGTGCCAGCAGCGTCAACAGGAACACTGAAGCTTTCTTT	CASSVNRNTEAFF	few	TRBV7-2	TRBJ1-1	NA
TGTGCCAGCAGTTGGGCGGGTAGAAACTCCTACGAGCAGTACTTC	CASSWAGRNSYEQYF	NA	TRBV27	TRBJ2-7	NA
TGTGCCAGCAGCGTAGGGCCCCGGGTAGCGGGGGTCTACAATGAGCAGTTCTTC	CASSVGPRVAGVYNEQFF	NA	TRBV9	TRBJ2-1	TRBD2
TGTGCCAGCAGCTTCTTAGCGGGGGCTAGCACAGATACGCAGTATTTT	CASSFLAGASTDTQYF	few	TRBV9	TRBJ2-3	TRBD2
TGCAGCGTTATCCCCGGCCTAGCGGCAGATACGCAGTATTTT	CSVIPGLAADTQYF	few	TRBV29-1	TRBJ2-3	TRBD2
TGCGCCAGCAGCCAATACCGGGACAGGGCCTACAATGAGCAGTTCTTC	CASSQYRDRAYNEQFF	many	TRBV4-1	TRBJ2-1	TRBD1
TGTGCTAGTGGTTTGGTAGGGGCCTCCACAGATACGCAGTATTTT	CASGLVGASTDTQYF	many	TRBV12-5	TRBJ2-3	NA
TGTGCCAGCAGCCAACCAGGGATCGGTAAATTTGACGCCGGGGAGCTGTTTTTT	CASSQPGIGKFDAGELFF	many	TRBV4-2	TRBJ2-2	NA
TGTGCCAGCAGTTACTCGGAAGTCGGGGAGACCTACACCTTC	CASSYSEVGETYTF	many	TRBV6-5	TRBJ1-2	NA
TGTGCCAGCAGCCCCTCTAGGGGGCGAGCTGAAGCTTTCTTT	CASSPSRGRAEAFF	many	TRBV7-2	TRBJ1-1	TRBD1
TGCATTCCCCTGCGGTACGATGGGTACGAGCAGTACTTC	CIPLRYDGYEQYF	many	TRBV20-1	TRBJ2-7	NA
TGCGCCAGCAGCCCGCTGACTAGCGACACCGGGGAGCTGTTTTTT	CASSPLTSDTGELFF	many	TRBV5-1	TRBJ2-2	TRBD2
TGTGCCAGCAGCCCGGAGGGGCTCACAGATACGCAGTATTTT	CASSPEGLTDTQYF	NA	TRBV4-2	TRBJ2-3	NA
TGTGCCAGCGGGGCGAGACTAGGGAACTACGAGCAGTACTTC	CASGARLGNYEQYF	few	TRBV2	TRBJ2-7	NA
TGTGCCAGCATGGGCCCTCGGACTAGCGGGACCGGGGAGCTGTTTTTT	CASMGPRTSGTGELFF	many	TRBV7-9	TRBJ2-2	TRBD2
TGTGCCACCAGTGAGTCTAGCGGGGGGGCCTGGGGTACGCAGTATTTT	CATSESSGGAWGTQYF	NA	TRBV24-1	TRBJ2-3	TRBD2
TGCGCCAGCTCCCCCCCGGACAGCTTCTATGGCTACACCTTC	CASSPPDSFYGYTF	many	TRBV4-1	TRBJ1-2	NA
TGTGCCAGCAGCGGGGCCTATGGGGAGCTGTTTTTT	CASSGAYGELFF	NA	TRBV9	TRBJ2-2	NA
TGCAGTGCTAGAGCCCCCTTAAACCGCTACGAGCAGTACTTC	CSARAPLNRYEQYF	many	TRBV20-1	TRBJ2-7	NA
TGTGCCACCCGGGGCGGGGGTAGCACAGATACGCAGTATTTT	CATRGGGSTDTQYF	NA	TRBV15	TRBJ2-3	TRBD2
TGTGCCAGCAGCCGGGACTTCAATCAGCCCCAGCATTTT	CASSRDFNQPQHF	NA	TRBV4-2	TRBJ1-5	NA
TGTGCCAGCAGCGGGCCGCCCCTGGGACACCGGCGGGATGGCTACACCTTC	CASSGPPLGHRRDGYTF	NA	TRBV9	TRBJ1-2	NA
TGTGCCAGCAGCTTGCTTCCCTACGAGCAGTACTTC	CASSLLPYEQYF	many	TRBV5-6	TRBJ2-7	NA
TGTGCCAGCAGTTCAGTGGAGGGGGCTAATTCACCCCTCCACTTT	CASSSVEGANSPLHF	NA	TRBV7-9	TRBJ1-6	TRBD1
TGCGCCAGCAGCCAGGGGGCCACTGAAGCTTTCTTT	CASSQGATEAFF	few	TRBV4-3	TRBJ1-1	NA
TGTGCCAGCAGTTTAGCGCCCTCTCCGGGACCCCGCCAAGAGACCCAGTACTTC	CASSLAPSPGPRQETQYF	many	TRBV12-3/TRBV12-4	TRBJ2-5	NA
TGTGCCAGCAGCCCCCTGGGCCCGGCTCCGCAGTATTTT	CASSPLGPAPQYF	few	TRBV7-6	TRBJ2-3	NA
TGTGCCAGCAGTCCGGAAGATACGCAGTATTTT	CASSPEDTQYF	many	TRBV28	TRBJ2-3	NA
TGCAGTGCTAGAGATCCCCTCACTGAAGCTTTCTTT	CSARDPLTEAFF	NA	TRBV20-1	TRBJ1-1	NA
TGTGCCAGCAGCCCCCTTCGGGACAGGGTGATTCAGTACTTC	CASSPLRDRVIQYF	many	TRBV12-3/TRBV12-4	TRBJ2-4	TRBD1
TGTGCCAGAAGCCGGGACTGGGCCAACGAGCAGTACTTC	CARSRDWANEQYF	few	TRBV5-8	TRBJ2-7	NA
TGTGCCAGCAGTGAAGGACTAGCTGATTACTACAATGAGCAGTTCTTC	CASSEGLADYYNEQFF	many	TRBV2	TRBJ2-1	TRBD2